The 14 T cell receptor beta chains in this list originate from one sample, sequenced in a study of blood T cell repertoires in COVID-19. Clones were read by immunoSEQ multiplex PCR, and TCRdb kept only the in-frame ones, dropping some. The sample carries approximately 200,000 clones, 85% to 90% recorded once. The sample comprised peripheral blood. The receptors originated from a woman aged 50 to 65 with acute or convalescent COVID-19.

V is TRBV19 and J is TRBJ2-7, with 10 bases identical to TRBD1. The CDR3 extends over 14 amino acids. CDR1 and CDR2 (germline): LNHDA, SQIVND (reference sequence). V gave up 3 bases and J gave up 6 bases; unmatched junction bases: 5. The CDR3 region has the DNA TGTGCCAGTAGTATCCCTGGACAGGGGGGCGAGCAGTACTTC. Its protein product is CASSIPGQGGEQYF. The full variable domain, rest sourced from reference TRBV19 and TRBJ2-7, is DGGITQSPKYLFRKEGQNVTLSCEQNLNHDAMYWYRQDPGQGLRLIYYSQIVNDFQKGDIAEGYSVSREKKESFPLTVTSAQKNPTAFYLCASSIPGQGGEQYFGPGTRLTVT.

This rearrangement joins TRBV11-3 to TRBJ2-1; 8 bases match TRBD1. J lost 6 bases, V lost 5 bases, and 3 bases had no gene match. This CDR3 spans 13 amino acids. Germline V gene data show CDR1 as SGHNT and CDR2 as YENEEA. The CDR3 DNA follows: TGTGCCAGCAGCCGGACAGGGCTCAATGAGCAGTTCTTC. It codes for CASSRTGLNEQFF.

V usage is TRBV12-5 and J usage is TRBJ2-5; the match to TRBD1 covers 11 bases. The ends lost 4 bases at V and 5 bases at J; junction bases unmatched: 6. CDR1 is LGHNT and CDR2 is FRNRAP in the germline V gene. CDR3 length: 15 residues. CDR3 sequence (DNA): TGTGCTAGTGGTTGGCGGACAGGGGGCTGGGAGACCCAGTACTTC. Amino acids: CASGWRTGGWETQYF.

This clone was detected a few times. The chain's CDR3 is CASSSLQSSYNEQFF. Written as DNA, the CDR3 is TGCGCCAGCAGCTCGTTACAGAGCTCCTACAATGAGCAGTTCTTC. The chain couples TRBV10-2 to TRBJ2-1, with D unclear. CDR1 is WSHSY, CDR2 SAAADI, per germline. V lost 6 bases to trimming and J lost 0 bases, with 12 bases between them. This CDR3 spans 15 amino acids.

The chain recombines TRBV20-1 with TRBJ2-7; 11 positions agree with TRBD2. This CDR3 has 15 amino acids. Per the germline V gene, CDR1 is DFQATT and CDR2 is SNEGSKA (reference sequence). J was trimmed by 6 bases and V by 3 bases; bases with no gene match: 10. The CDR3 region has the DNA TGCAGTGCTAGTCCTCTTAGCGGGAGGGCGGGCGAGCAGTACTTC. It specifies CSASPLSGRAGEQYF.

This CDR3 reads CASSPDRESGYF. CDR3 in DNA: TGTGCCAGCTCACCGGACAGGGAGAGTGGGTACTTC. V usage is TRBV18 and J usage is TRBJ2-7; TRBD1 aligns across 8 bases. The V segment lost 3 bases and the J segment 12 bases; nucleotides outside the gene matches: 7. The CDR3 is made up of 12 amino acids. Germline V lookup: CDR1 KGHSH, CDR2 LQKENI.

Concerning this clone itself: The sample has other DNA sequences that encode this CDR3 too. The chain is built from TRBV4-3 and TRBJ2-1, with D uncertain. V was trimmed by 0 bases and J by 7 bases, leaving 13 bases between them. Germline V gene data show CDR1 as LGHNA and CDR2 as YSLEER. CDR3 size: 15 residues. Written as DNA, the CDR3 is TGCGCCAGCAGCCAAGACCCTGACACATATAATGAGCAGTTCTTC. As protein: CASSQDPDTYNEQFF.

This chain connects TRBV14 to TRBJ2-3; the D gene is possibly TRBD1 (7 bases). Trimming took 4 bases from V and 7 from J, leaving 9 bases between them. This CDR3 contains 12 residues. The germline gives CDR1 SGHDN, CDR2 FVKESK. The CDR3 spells CASSPGGNTQYF. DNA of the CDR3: TGTGCCAGCAGCCCAGGGGGGAATACGCAGTATTTT.

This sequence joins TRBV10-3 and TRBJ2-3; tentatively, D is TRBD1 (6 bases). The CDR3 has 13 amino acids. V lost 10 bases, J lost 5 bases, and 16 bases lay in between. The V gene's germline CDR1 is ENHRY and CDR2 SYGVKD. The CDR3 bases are TGTGCCACCTTACAGGGCGTGGAAGATACGCAGTATTTT. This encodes CATLQGVEDTQYF.

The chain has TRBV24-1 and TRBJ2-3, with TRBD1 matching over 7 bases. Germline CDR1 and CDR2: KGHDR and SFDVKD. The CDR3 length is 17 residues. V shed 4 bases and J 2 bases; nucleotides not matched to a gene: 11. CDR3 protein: CATSDPGQAAPTDTQYF. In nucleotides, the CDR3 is TGTGCCACCAGTGACCCAGGACAGGCGGCACCCACAGATACGCAGTATTTT.

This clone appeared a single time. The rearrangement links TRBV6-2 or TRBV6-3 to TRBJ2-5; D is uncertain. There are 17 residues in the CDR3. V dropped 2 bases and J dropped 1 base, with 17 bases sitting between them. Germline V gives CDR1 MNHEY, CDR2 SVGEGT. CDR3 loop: CASSYPLSRDRQETQYF. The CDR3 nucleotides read TGTGCCAGCAGTTACCCATTGTCACGCGATCGCCAAGAGACCCAGTACTTC.

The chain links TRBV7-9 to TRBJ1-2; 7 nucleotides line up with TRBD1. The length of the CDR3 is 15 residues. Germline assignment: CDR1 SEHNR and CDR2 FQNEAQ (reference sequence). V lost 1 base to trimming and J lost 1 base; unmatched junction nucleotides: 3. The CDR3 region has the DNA TGTGCCAGCAGCTTAGACAGGGGATTTAACTATGGCTACACCTTC. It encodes CASSLDRGFNYGYTF.

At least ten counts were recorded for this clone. The DNA of the CDR3 is TGCGCCAGCAGCGCCTGGGACAGGGCGGGCACCGGGGAGCTGTTTTTT. The encoded protein is CASSAWDRAGTGELFF. This chain uses TRBV5-1 with TRBJ2-2, with 9 bases lining up with TRBD1. The CDR3 length is 16 residues. The V and J ends lost 4 bases and 4 bases, in that order; junction bases with no gene match: 8. Germline values: CDR1 SGHRS, CDR2 YFSETQ.

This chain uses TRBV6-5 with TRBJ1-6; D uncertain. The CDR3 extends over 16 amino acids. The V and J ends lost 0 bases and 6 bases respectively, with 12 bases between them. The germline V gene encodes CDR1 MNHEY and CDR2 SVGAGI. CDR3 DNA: TGTGCCAGCAGTTACTCCCTGCGGGTTCTTAATTCACCCCTCCACTTT. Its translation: CASSYSLRVLNSPLHF.